This entry lists 21 T cell receptor beta chains sequenced from one sample in a study of T cell repertoires in cytomegalovirus infection. No antigens are known for them. From the reads, TCRdb called clonotypes with MiXCR, one entry per CDR3 protein. This table holds about 700,000 distinct CDR3 sequences, about 33% found once. Here the sequenced sample was cultured PBMCs, taken from culture after CMV antigen stimulation. These receptors were collected from a human donor in good health (CMV status not recorded). Some clones in this sample may be carry-over from other donors' samples.

The chain has TRBV20-1 and TRBJ2-3; D is uncertain. V lost 1 base, J lost 2 bases, and 22 bases lay in between. CDR3 length: 18 residues. Per the germline V gene, CDR1 is DFQATT and CDR2 is SNEGSKA (reference sequence). The CDR3 spells CSARGYKVAGLLTDTQYF. In DNA, the CDR3 is TGCAGTGCTAGAGGTTATAAGGTAGCCGGGCTTCTCACAGATACGCAGTATTTT.

The V and J genes are TRBV6-5 and TRBJ2-1; TRBD2 might be the D (6 bases). The CDR3 is 14 amino acids. The germline V gene has CDR1 MNHEY and CDR2 SVGAGI. V was clipped by 6 bases and J by 8 bases, with 17 bases between them. Here the CDR3 reads CASSRTPGAYEQFF. The DNA for the CDR3 is TGTGCCAGCAGCCGAACCCCGGGAGCCTATGAGCAGTTCTTC.

This clonotype was seen only a few times. This chain links TRBV6-6 with TRBJ2-7; weak D call: TRBD1 (6 bases). Germline CDR1 reads MNHNY; CDR2 reads SVGAGI (reference sequence). Trimming stripped 6 bases from V and 7 bases from J, with 19 bases between. CDR3 length equals 14 residues. CDR3 DNA sequence: TGTGCCAGCAGACGCGCAGGGGCTCTAATTGAGCAGTACTTC. This codes for CASRRAGALIEQYF.

This clonotype was seen a few times. V and J are TRBV6-2 or TRBV6-3 and TRBJ2-5; D is unresolved. Germline V CDR1 and CDR2: MNHEY, SVGEGT. This CDR3 comprises 14 residues. V was trimmed by 0 bases and J by 2 bases, leaving 7 bases between them. CDR3 sequence reads: CASSYSIWQETQYF. In DNA, the CDR3 is TGTGCCAGCAGTTACTCGATCTGGCAAGAGACCCAGTACTTC.

The chain employs TRBV24-1 and TRBJ2-7; D is unresolved. The V end was cut by 5 bases, the J end by 5 bases, with 12 bases between. The germline V gene encodes CDR1 KGHDR and CDR2 SFDVKD. The CDR3 has 13 amino acids. This chain's CDR3 is CATSVGRTHEQYF. DNA for the CDR3: TGTGCCACCAGTGTTGGCCGAACACACGAGCAGTACTTC.

This chain connects TRBV7-3 to TRBJ2-2; no clear D gene. The V end lost 10 bases, the J end lost 8 bases, and 14 bases lay between the germline ends. The CDR3 totals 12 residues. The V gene's germline CDR1 is SGHTA and CDR2 FQGTGA. The DNA for the CDR3 is TGTGCCAACATACGGGCTGGAGGGGAGCTGTTTTTT. Translating it yields CANIRAGGELFF. The whole variable domain, filled in from reference TRBV7-3 and TRBJ2-2, reads GAGVSQTPSNKVTEKGKYVELRCDPISGHTALYWYRQSLGQGPEFLIYFQGTGAADDSGLPNDRFFAVRPEGSVSTLKIQRTERGDSAVYLCANIRAGGELFFGEGSRLTVL.

The V call is TRBV19, the J call TRBJ1-1; D not certain. The CDR3 runs to 13 residues. The germline V and J ends were trimmed by 7 bases and 4 bases, with 13 bases remaining between them. The germline gives CDR1 LNHDA, CDR2 SQIVND (reference sequence). The CDR3 region is CASTLITGTEAFF. The DNA of the CDR3 is TGTGCCAGTACCCTCATTACGGGCACTGAAGCTTTCTTT.

The rearrangement joins TRBV10-3 to TRBJ2-5; D gene unclear. This CDR3 has 14 residues. Trimming took 3 bases from V and 5 from J, leaving 13 bases between them. Germline V CDR1 and CDR2: ENHRY, SYGVKD. CDR3 in amino acids: CAISDGVTGETQYF. CDR3 in DNA: TGTGCCATCAGTGACGGCGTAACCGGGGAGACCCAGTACTTC.

This clonotype was found a few times. The chain links TRBV10-3 to TRBJ2-5; no clear D. Per the germline V gene, CDR1 is ENHRY and CDR2 is SYGVKD. The CDR3 length is 12 residues. V was pared by 6 bases and J by 0 bases, with 5 bases between. This CDR3 reads CAIRDNQETQYF. In DNA, the CDR3 is TGTGCCATCAGAGATAACCAAGAGACCCAGTACTTC.

This chain connects TRBV7-6 to TRBJ1-2, with D hard to call. This CDR3 contains 14 residues. V shed 5 bases and J shed 4 bases, with 14 bases lying between them. Germline assignment: CDR1 SGHVS and CDR2 FNYEAQ. The CDR3 here is CASSPDARSYGYTF. The CDR3 bases are TGTGCCAGCAGCCCGGACGCGAGAAGCTATGGCTACACCTTC.

The chain links TRBV7-2 to TRBJ1-4, with TRBD1 matching 8 bases. The length of the CDR3 is 15 residues. Germline assignment: CDR1 SGHTA and CDR2 FQGNSA. V was pared by 5 bases and J by 8 bases, with 10 bases of the junction left unmatched. CDR3 bases: TGTGCCAGCAGCCCATTCAGGGGGCGGCGGGAAAAACTGTTTTTT. Protein sequence: CASSPFRGRREKLFF.

The chain joins TRBV6-2 or TRBV6-3 to TRBJ2-7, with D perhaps matching TRBD2 (6 bases). Germline V lookup: CDR1 MNHEY, CDR2 SVGEGT. CDR3 size: 16 residues. Trimming left V 2 bases short and J 5 bases short, with 19 bases between. DNA for the CDR3: TGTGCCAGCAGTTACGATCGGGGGACTTATTCAGACGAGCAGTACTTC. It specifies CASSYDRGTYSDEQYF.

The gene calls are TRBV12-3 or TRBV12-4 and TRBJ1-2; 7 bases map to TRBD1. Unmatched junction bases numbered 9, after V lost 6 bases and J lost 8 bases. The CDR3 spans 13 residues. The CDR3 is CASSLQGSEGYTF. The DNA for the CDR3 is TGTGCCAGCAGCCTACAGGGGTCAGAAGGCTACACCTTC.

The chain carries TRBV4-1 and TRBJ2-2, with D possibly called TRBD1 or TRBD2 (5 bases each). The CDR3 totals 15 residues. Per the germline V gene, CDR1 is MGHRA and CDR2 is YSYEKL. Trimming removed 4 bases from V and 2 bases from J, with 11 bases in between. The CDR3 DNA follows: TGCGCCAGCAGCCGACCGGGACGAAACACCGGGGAGCTGTTTTTT. Its translation: CASSRPGRNTGELFF.

The sample holds a few counts of this clonotype. A read error may be the cause here, since a much bigger clone is one base away. The chain is built from TRBV12-3 or TRBV12-4 and TRBJ2-5, with D unresolved. CDR3 size: 12 residues. Trimming left V 7 bases short and J 0 bases short, with 6 bases between. CDR3 in DNA: TGTGCCAGCACCCGGGACCAAGAGACCCAGTACTTC. It codes for CASTRDQETQYF.

The chain recombines TRBV6-6 with TRBJ1-4, with D perhaps matching TRBD1 (5 bases). Per germline, CDR1 MNHNY and CDR2 SVGAGI (reference sequence). CDR3 length equals 12 residues. Trimming stripped 6 bases from V and 5 bases from J, with 7 bases between. CDR3 amino acids: CASREGNEKLFF. The CDR3 DNA is TGTGCCAGCAGAGAGGGGAATGAAAAACTGTTTTTT.

In its sample, this clonotype was seen a few times. The chain employs TRBV7-2 and TRBJ2-1; D possibly corresponds to TRBD2 (5 bases). This CDR3 has 15 amino acids. Trimming took 0 bases from V and 3 from J, leaving 9 bases between them. Germline V lookup: CDR1 SGHTA, CDR2 FQGNSA. CDR3 nucleotide sequence: TGTGCCAGCAGCTTAGCGGGTGACTACTACAATGAGCAGTTCTTC. Residues: CASSLAGDYYNEQFF.

V usage is TRBV6-1 and J usage is TRBJ2-2; TRBD2 is a possible D gene (6 bases). Trimming took off 11 bases at V and 5 bases at J, with 18 bases between the two ends. CDR3 length: 14 amino acids. Germline V gene sequence: CDR1 MNHNS, CDR2 SASEGT. DNA of the CDR3: TGTGCCGGTAAACCGGGACTGAAGACCGGGGAGCTGTTTTTT. The encoded protein is CAGKPGLKTGELFF.

This rearrangement joins TRBV5-1 to TRBJ1-1; tentative D call: TRBD1 (6 bases). This CDR3 has 15 amino acids. CDR1 is SGHRS and CDR2 is YFSETQ in the germline V gene. V was clipped by 3 bases and J by 4 bases, with 16 bases between them. DNA of the CDR3: TGCGCCAGCAGCTCACAGGGTGGGGATGCCACTGAAGCTTTCTTT. Translation: CASSSQGGDATEAFF.

This clonotype has a handful of counts. This chain connects TRBV2 to TRBJ2-1; no definite D call. CDR1 and CDR2 from the germline V gene are SNHLY and FYNNEI. The CDR3 runs to 13 residues. With 8 bases removed from V and 10 bases from J, the gap between germline ends came to 18 bases. CDR3 sequence: CASHPDDPSEQFF. CDR3 DNA sequence: TGTGCCAGCCACCCCGACGATCCCTCCGAGCAGTTCTTC.

This clonotype has just a few counts. The chain recombines TRBV7-2 with TRBJ2-1, with 9 bases fitting TRBD2. The CDR3 covers 12 residues. After removal of 4 bases from V and 9 bases from J, the junction contained 1 base not matched to a gene. CDR1 SGHTA and CDR2 FQGNSA come from the germline V gene. The CDR3 here is CASSWREGEQFF. For the CDR3, the DNA is TGTGCCAGCAGCTGGCGGGAGGGTGAGCAGTTCTTC.